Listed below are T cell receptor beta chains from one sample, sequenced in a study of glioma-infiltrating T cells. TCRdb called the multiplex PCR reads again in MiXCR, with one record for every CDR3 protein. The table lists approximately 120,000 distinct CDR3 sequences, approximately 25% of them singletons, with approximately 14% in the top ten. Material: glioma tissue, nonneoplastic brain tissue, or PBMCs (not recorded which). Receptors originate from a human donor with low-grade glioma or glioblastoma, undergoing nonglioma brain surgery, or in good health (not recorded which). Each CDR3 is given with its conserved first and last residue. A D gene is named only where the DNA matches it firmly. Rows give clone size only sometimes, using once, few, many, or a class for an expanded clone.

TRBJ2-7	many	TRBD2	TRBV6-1	CASSLWPRTRYYEQYF	TGTGCCAGCAGTTTGTGGCCCCGGACTAGATACTACGAGCAGTACTTC
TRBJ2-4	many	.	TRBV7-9	CASSLGGLMNIQYF	TGTGCCAGCAGCTTGGGGGGACTTATGAACATTCAGTACTTC
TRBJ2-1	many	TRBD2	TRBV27	CASSSGTSGFGGYNEQFF	TGTGCCAGCAGTTCCGGGACTAGCGGGTTTGGGGGCTACAATGAGCAGTTCTTC
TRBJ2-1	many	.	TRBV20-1	CSASSGLNEQFF	TGCAGTGCCTCCAGCGGGCTTAATGAGCAGTTCTTC
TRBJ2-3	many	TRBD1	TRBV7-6	CASRYTGASTDTQYF	TGTGCCAGCAGATACACAGGGGCAAGCACAGATACGCAGTATTTT
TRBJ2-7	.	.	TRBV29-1	CSPDGSYEQYF	TGCAGCCCCGACGGCTCCTACGAGCAGTACTTC
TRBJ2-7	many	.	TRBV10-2	CASSDREDYEQYF	TGCGCCAGCAGTGATAGGGAGGACTACGAGCAGTACTTC
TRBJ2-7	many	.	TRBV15	CATSRDMSSYEQYF	TGTGCCACCAGCAGAGACATGAGCTCCTACGAGCAGTACTTC
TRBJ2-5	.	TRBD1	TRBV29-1	CSAHGQGAETQYF	TGCAGCGCCCACGGACAGGGGGCGGAGACCCAGTACTTC
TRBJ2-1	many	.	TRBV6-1	CASSAYNEQFF	TGTGCCAGCAGTGCCTACAATGAGCAGTTCTTC
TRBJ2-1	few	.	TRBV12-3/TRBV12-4	CASTKELNSYNEQFF	TGTGCCAGCACAAAGGAACTGAACTCCTACAATGAGCAGTTCTTC
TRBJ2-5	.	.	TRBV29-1	CSVEATQGTQYF	TGCAGCGTTGAGGCCACCCAAGGGACCCAGTACTTC
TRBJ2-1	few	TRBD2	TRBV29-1	CSVEDLTLAGWSYNEQFF	TGCAGCGTTGAAGATCTTACGCTAGCGGGTTGGTCCTACAATGAGCAGTTCTTC
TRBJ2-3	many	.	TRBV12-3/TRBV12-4	CANSWGATDTQYF	TGTGCCAACTCATGGGGAGCCACAGATACGCAGTATTTT
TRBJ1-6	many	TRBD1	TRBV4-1	CASSLEGGQGSNSPLHF	TGCGCCAGCAGCCTCGAAGGGGGACAGGGGAGTAATTCACCCCTCCACTTT
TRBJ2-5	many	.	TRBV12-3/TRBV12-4	CASSSGRGVQETQYF	TGTGCCAGCAGCTCGGGTAGGGGGGTCCAAGAGACCCAGTACTTC
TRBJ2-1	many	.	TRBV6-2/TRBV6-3	CASSYPTGANRNEQFF	TGTGCCAGCAGTTACCCCACAGGAGCAAATCGCAATGAGCAGTTCTTC
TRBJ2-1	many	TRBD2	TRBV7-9	CASSSASSGKSSYNEQFF	TGTGCCAGCAGCTCCGCGTCTAGCGGGAAGAGCTCCTACAATGAGCAGTTCTTC
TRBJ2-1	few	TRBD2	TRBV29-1	CSVVGLAGYNEQFF	TGCAGCGTTGTTGGGCTAGCGGGCTACAATGAGCAGTTCTTC
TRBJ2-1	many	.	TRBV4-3	CASSQESQAPNEQFF	TGCGCCAGCAGCCAAGAATCGCAGGCTCCCAATGAGCAGTTCTTC
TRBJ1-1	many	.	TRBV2	CASSGGVPNTEAFF	TGTGCCAGCAGTGGGGGGGTACCGAACACTGAAGCTTTCTTT
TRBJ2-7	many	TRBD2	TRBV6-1	CASGTSGILPRGEQYF	TGTGCCAGCGGGACTAGCGGGATATTGCCGCGAGGCGAGCAGTACTTC
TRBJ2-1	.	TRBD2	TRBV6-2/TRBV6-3	CASSPISGRTYNEQSF	TGTGCCAGCAGCCCAATTAGCGGGAGGACCTACAATGAGCAGTCCTTC
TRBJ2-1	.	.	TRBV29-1	CNVDLYNEQFF	TGCAACGTTGACCTTTACAATGAGCAGTTCTTC
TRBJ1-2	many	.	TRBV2	CASRGAYGYTF	TGTGCCAGTCGCGGAGCCTATGGCTACACCTTC
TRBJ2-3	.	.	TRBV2	CASYIPQEGRGTQYF	TGTGCCAGCTACATACCCCAAGAGGGGAGAGGGACGCAGTATTTT
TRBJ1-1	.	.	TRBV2	CARRSDSNTEAFF	TGTGCCCGCCGTTCGGACTCTAACACTGAAGCTTTCTTT
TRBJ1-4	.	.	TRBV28	CASSLTRDRLKKLFF	TGTGCCAGCAGTTTAACTCGAGACAGATTAAAAAAACTGTTTTTT
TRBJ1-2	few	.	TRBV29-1	CSVVRGGNGYTF	TGCAGCGTTGTGAGAGGGGGGAACGGCTACACCTTC
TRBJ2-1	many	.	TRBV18	CASSPQGTREGGEQFF	TGTGCCAGCTCACCACAGGGCACGCGGGAAGGCGGTGAGCAGTTCTTC
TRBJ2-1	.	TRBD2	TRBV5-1	CASSLVLAGGPENEQFF	TGCGCCAGCAGCTTGGTACTAGCGGGAGGGCCGGAGAATGAGCAGTTCTTC
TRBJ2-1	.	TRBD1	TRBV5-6	CASSLGPGQAYNEQFF	TGTGCCAGCAGCTTGGGTCCGGGACAGGCCTACAATGAGCAGTTCTTC
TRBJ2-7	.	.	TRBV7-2	CARRFPPGVRPAPSF	TGTGCCCGCCGCTTCCCTCCGGGGGTCCGGCCCGCGCCGTCCTTC
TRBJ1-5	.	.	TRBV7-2	CASRQGPTGGPQHF	TGTGCCAGCCGCCAAGGGCCCACCGGAGGGCCCCAGCATTTT
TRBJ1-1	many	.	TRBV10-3	CAISDGGMNTEAFF	TGTGCCATCAGTGATGGGGGAATGAACACTGAAGCTTTCTTT
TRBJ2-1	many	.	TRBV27	CASRGTRWTYNEQFF	TGTGCCAGCAGGGGAACCCGCTGGACCTACAATGAGCAGTTCTTC